This passage covers 32 T cell receptor beta chains from one sample sequenced in a study of T cells expressing NK-cell markers. TCRdb re-called the 5' RACE reads, yielding one record per CDR3 amino acid sequence without DNA. The specimen's table records 550,000 to 600,000 distinct CDR3 sequences. The sequenced sample was blood T cells: a sorted CD56 or NKG2C T cell subset, CD4+ or CD8+ T cells, or bulk PBMC T cells (not recorded which). Every receptor here comes from a man between 18 and 29 years old in good health.

The chain couples TRBV18 to TRBJ1-6; the TRBD1 assignment by TCRdb is unverifiable without DNA. Germline CDR1 reads KGHSH; CDR2 reads LQKENI. This CDR3 is built from 15 residues. The CDR3 spells CASSPPGAPNSPLHF.

This sequence joins TRBV6-2 or TRBV6-3 and TRBJ2-7; TCRdb lists TRBD2, though no DNA is available to test this call. Germline lookup yields CDR1 MNHEY and CDR2 SVGEGT. This CDR3 is built from 16 residues. CDR3 region: CASEQNPGLYSYEQYF.

The CDR3 loop reads CASSILGANEQFF. The chain carries TRBV19 and TRBJ2-1; TCRdb's D gene call, TRBD1, goes unchecked for lack of DNA. Germline V gene data show CDR1 as LNHDA and CDR2 as SQIVND (reference sequence). This CDR3 is 13 amino acids long.

This rearrangement joins TRBV5-1 to TRBJ2-1; the TCRdb D gene call, TRBD1, has no DNA to confirm it. Looked up from germline, CDR1 is SGHRS and CDR2 is YFSETQ. This CDR3 is 14 amino acids long. This CDR3 is CASSPGRGRGEQFF.

The chain uses TRBV3-1 and TRBJ2-7. In germline, CDR1 is LGHDT, CDR2 YNNKEL (reference sequence). The CDR3 spans 14 residues. The CDR3 protein is CASSQVGTSGEQYF.

The chain joins TRBV7-9 to TRBJ1-1. Germline CDR1 SEHNR, CDR2 FQNEAQ (reference sequence). The CDR3 extends over 14 amino acids. CDR3 residues: CASNLDMRNTEAFF.

The chain employs TRBV7-9 and TRBJ1-1. The length of the CDR3 is 20 residues. Germline V gene sequence: CDR1 SEHNR, CDR2 FQNEAQ (reference sequence). The CDR3 reads CASSYPVNPGEQGPNTEAFF.

V gene TRBV27 combines with J gene TRBJ2-3; TCRdb lists TRBD1, though no DNA is available to test this call. Germline values: CDR1 MNHEY, CDR2 SMNVEV (reference sequence). The CDR3 extends over 11 amino acids. The CDR3 spells CASSSQVAQYF.

The V call is TRBV5-1, the J call TRBJ2-1; TCRdb proposes TRBD1, but this gene call is untestable without DNA. CDR1 and CDR2 (germline): SGHRS, YFSETQ. CDR3 size: 13 residues. This chain's CDR3 is CASSLAGGPEQFF. The complete variable domain, with remaining parts taken from reference TRBV5-1 and TRBJ2-1, reads KAGVTQTPRYLIKTRGQQVTLSCSPISGHRSVSWYQQTPGQGLQFLFEYFSETQRNKGNFPGRFSGRQFSNSRSEMNVSTLELGDSALYLCASSLAGGPEQFFGPGTRLTVL.

This chain uses TRBV12-3 or TRBV12-4 with TRBJ1-1. The CDR3 consists of 13 residues. CDR3 residues: CASGGLLNTEAFF.

The chain is built from TRBV12-3 or TRBV12-4 and TRBJ2-5; TCRdb's D call, TRBD2, is unchecked because there is no DNA. The CDR3 extends over 17 amino acids. CDR3 sequence reads: CASSPRTSGSPGETQYF.

This chain connects TRBV7-9 to TRBJ1-2. The CDR3 has 13 amino acids. Germline CDR1 is SEHNR and CDR2 is FQNEAQ (reference sequence). CDR3 sequence: CASSREGVSGYTF.

The rearrangement uses TRBV4-2 and TRBJ2-7. The CDR3 sequence is 13 residues long. Germline V gives CDR1 LGHNA, CDR2 YNFKEQ. CDR3 residues: CASSQVMTYEQYF.

This chain uses TRBV12-3 or TRBV12-4 with TRBJ2-3; the TCRdb call, TRBD2, lacks DNA for checking. The CDR3 is made up of 18 amino acids. CDR3: CASSLRLAGGFNTDTQYF.

V gene TRBV7-2 combines with J gene TRBJ2-3. Per germline, CDR1 SGHTA and CDR2 FQGNSA. The CDR3 covers 16 residues. The CDR3 reads CASSLVPFLLTDTQYF.

The chain recombines TRBV11-2 with TRBJ2-5. Germline CDR1 and CDR2: SGHAT and FQNNGV. This CDR3 has 14 amino acids. CDR3 in amino acids: CASSLERLTEDQYF.

The rearrangement joins TRBV6-4 to TRBJ2-3. Germline CDR1 is MRHNA and CDR2 is SNTAGT. CDR3 length: 15 residues. CDR3 sequence: CASSSSPSSTDTQYF.

The chain is built from TRBV20-1 and TRBJ2-3; TCRdb selects TRBD2, and the lack of DNA leaves this call unchecked. The CDR3 contains 13 residues. Germline CDR1 is DFQATT and CDR2 is SNEGSKA (reference sequence). This CDR3 is CSAAGGGTDTQYF.

The J gene is TRBJ1-3, the V gene TRBV7-2; checking the TCRdb D call of TRBD1 is not possible without DNA. CDR1 SGHTA and CDR2 FQGNSA come from the germline V gene. There are 15 residues in the CDR3. The CDR3 is CASSNLRGSGNTIYF. Supplemented by reference TRBV7-2 and TRBJ1-3, the full variable domain reads GAGVSQSPSNKVTEKGKDVELRCDPISGHTALYWYRQSLGQGLEFLIYFQGNSAPDKSGLPSDRFSAERTGGSVSTLTIQRTQQEDSAVYLCASSNLRGSGNTIYFGEGSWLTVV.

The chain's CDR3 is CASSTAPKSFHEQFF. The chain combines TRBV9 with TRBJ2-1; no DNA is available, so the TRBD1 call from TCRdb remains unchecked. In germline, CDR1 is SGDLS, CDR2 YYNGEE. The CDR3 consists of 15 residues.

This sequence joins TRBV25-1 and TRBJ2-6; TCRdb lists TRBD1, though no DNA is available to test this call. Germline loops: CDR1 MGHDK, CDR2 SYGVNS. There are 16 residues in the CDR3. The CDR3 region is CASIATGSSGANVLTF.

This rearrangement joins TRBV19 to TRBJ2-3; TCRdb indicates TRBD1, and absent DNA this call remains unverified. Germline V gene sequence: CDR1 LNHDA, CDR2 SQIVND (reference sequence). CDR3 length: 15 amino acids. This chain's CDR3 is CASSMGGGPTDTQYF.

The chain couples TRBV7-3 to TRBJ2-2; TCRdb outputs TRBD2, but without DNA this stays unchecked. Germline CDR1 SGHTA, CDR2 FQGTGA. The CDR3 has 16 amino acids. The CDR3 spells CASSLFASGRGGELFF.

The V call is TRBV7-9, the J call TRBJ2-1; TCRdb indicates TRBD2, and absent DNA this call remains unverified. The CDR3 is 14 residues long. CDR1 SEHNR and CDR2 FQNEAQ come from the germline V gene (reference sequence). The CDR3 protein is CASSWIGRDNEQFF.

The gene calls are TRBV7-9 and TRBJ1-1. Looked up from germline, CDR1 is SEHNR and CDR2 is FQNEAQ (reference sequence). The CDR3 runs 11 residues. CDR3 region: CASTIRAEAFF. Using reference TRBV7-9 and TRBJ1-1 for the parts outside the CDR3, the full variable domain is DTGVSQNPRHKITKRGQNVTFRCDPISEHNRLYWYRQTLGQGPEFLTYFQNEAQLEKSRLLSDRFSAERPKGSFSTLEIQRTEQGDSAMYLCASTIRAEAFFGQGTRLTVV.

The chain combines TRBV18 with TRBJ1-1. Germline values: CDR1 KGHSH, CDR2 LQKENI. This CDR3 is 12 amino acids long. The CDR3: CASSGVNTEAFF.

The chain has TRBV24-1 and TRBJ2-2. This CDR3 spans 12 amino acids. Germline V lookup: CDR1 KGHDR, CDR2 SFDVKD. The CDR3 spells CATSVHIGELFF.

This chain connects TRBV30 to TRBJ1-5; TCRdb proposes TRBD1, but this gene call is untestable without DNA. Germline values: CDR1 GTSNPN, CDR2 SVGIG (reference sequence). The CDR3 sequence is 15 residues long. CDR3 protein: CAWSVRGDGNQPQHF.

This chain connects TRBV12-3 or TRBV12-4 to TRBJ2-7; checking the TCRdb D call of TRBD1 is not possible without DNA. This CDR3 contains 13 residues. This chain's CDR3 is CASSLADRDEQYF.

The rearrangement links TRBV12-3 or TRBV12-4 to TRBJ2-5. The CDR3 loop spans 13 amino acids. The CDR3 sequence is CASSLGSPRTQYF.

The chain joins TRBV4-2 to TRBJ2-3; checking the TCRdb D call of TRBD2 is not possible without DNA. Germline-derived CDR1 and CDR2 are LGHNA and YNFKEQ. This CDR3 has 20 residues. CDR3 protein: CASSQELGLAGDPSTDTQYF.

The rearrangement uses TRBV7-9 and TRBJ2-7; TCRdb names TRBD1, which stays unverified in the absence of DNA. Germline V gives CDR1 SEHNR, CDR2 FQNEAQ (reference sequence). This CDR3 spans 14 amino acids. The CDR3 sequence is CASSSPETGFEQYF. Full variable domain (outside the CDR3, taken from reference TRBV7-9 and TRBJ2-7): DTGVSQNPRHKITKRGQNVTFRCDPISEHNRLYWYRQTLGQGPEFLTYFQNEAQLEKSRLLSDRFSAERPKGSFSTLEIQRTEQGDSAMYLCASSSPETGFEQYFGPGTRLTVT.